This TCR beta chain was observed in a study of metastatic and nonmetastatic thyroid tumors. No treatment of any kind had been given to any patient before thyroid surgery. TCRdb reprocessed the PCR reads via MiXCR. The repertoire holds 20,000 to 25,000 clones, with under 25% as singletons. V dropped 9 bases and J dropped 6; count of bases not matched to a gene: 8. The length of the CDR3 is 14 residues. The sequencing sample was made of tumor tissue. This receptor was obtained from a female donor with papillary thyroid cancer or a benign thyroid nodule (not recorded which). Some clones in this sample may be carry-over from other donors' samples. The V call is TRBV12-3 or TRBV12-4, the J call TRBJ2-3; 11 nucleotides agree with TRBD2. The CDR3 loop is CASFFSGGADTQYF. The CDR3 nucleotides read TGTGCCAGTTTCTTTAGCGGGGGGGCGGATACGCAGTATTTT.